This is a list of T cell receptor beta chains from one sample in a study of blood T cell repertoires in COVID-19. Sequencing was performed with immunoSEQ multiplex PCR; in TCRdb, only in-frame clones are kept and a portion is missing. This repertoire shows tens of thousands of clones, 65% to 85% found once; its top ten account for around 28%. Specimen: peripheral blood. These receptors all come from a human donor in a cohort sampled during active COVID-19. Each CDR3 is given with its conserved first and last residue. The D gene is left open where the match is weak. Part of the rows lack a size; the others show once, few, many or a class for expanded clones.

J: TRBJ2-7; V: TRBV3-1/TRBV3-2; length: 14; size: -; D: -; DNA: TGTGCCAGCAGCCAAGCGTACCAGGTCAGGGTGCAGTACTTC; CDR3: CASSQAYQVRVQYF
J: TRBJ2-3; V: TRBV14; length: 16; size: -; D: TRBD2; DNA: TGTGCCAGCAGCCTCCGACTAGCGGGGGGACTAGATACGCAGTATTTT; CDR3: CASSLRLAGGLDTQYF
J: TRBJ2-2; V: TRBV12-5; length: 14; size: -; D: -; DNA: TGTGCTAGTGGTCTCACGGGGAGTACCGGGGAGCTGTTTTTT; CDR3: CASGLTGSTGELFF
J: TRBJ2-3; V: TRBV5-1; length: 17; size: -; D: TRBD2; DNA: TGCGCCAGCAGTTCCATGGCTAGCGGGGGAGTCACAGATACGCAGTATTTT; CDR3: CASSSMASGGVTDTQYF
J: TRBJ1-1; V: TRBV9; length: 18; size: -; D: TRBD1; DNA: TGTGCCAGCAGCCCGGGACAGGGTTCAAACTTAATGAACACTGAAGCTTTCTTT; CDR3: CASSPGQGSNLMNTEAFF
J: TRBJ2-1; V: TRBV7-2; length: 15; size: -; D: TRBD2; DNA: TGTGCCAGCAGCTACATAGCGGGGGGATACAATGAGCAGTTCTTC; CDR3: CASSYIAGGYNEQFF
J: TRBJ2-1; V: TRBV15; length: 14; size: -; D: -; DNA: TGTGCCACCAGCAGAGGAGGGAGCGCGTTGGAGCAGTTCTTC; CDR3: CATSRGGSALEQFF
J: TRBJ1-2; V: TRBV5-4; length: 13; size: -; D: -; DNA: TGTGCCAGCAGCACTTGGGCAGGCGATGGCTACACCTTC; CDR3: CASSTWAGDGYTF
J: TRBJ1-5; V: TRBV7-2; length: 15; size: -; D: -; DNA: TGTGCCAGCAGCTTAGCTTCAAGGGGGGGCAAGCCCCAGCATTTT; CDR3: CASSLASRGGKPQHF
J: TRBJ2-5; V: TRBV6-1; length: 18; size: -; D: TRBD2; DNA: TGTGCCAGCAGTGAAGTATGGGGCGGGGGGGCCTCTAGAGAGACCCAGTACTTC; CDR3: CASSEVWGGGASRETQYF
J: TRBJ2-2; V: TRBV3-1/TRBV3-2; length: 16; size: -; D: TRBD2; DNA: TGTGCCAGCAGCCCCGCTAGCGGGGGGAACACCGGGGAGCTGTTTTTT; CDR3: CASSPASGGNTGELFF
J: TRBJ2-5; V: TRBV20-1; length: 17; size: -; D: TRBD2; DNA: TGCAGTGCTCGTGATCGGGCTAGCGGGGGTTTACAAGAGACCCAGTACTTC; CDR3: CSARDRASGGLQETQYF
J: TRBJ2-7; V: TRBV13; length: 13; size: -; D: TRBD1; DNA: TGTGCCCGCCCGAGACAGGGACGCTACGAGCAGTACTTC; CDR3: CARPRQGRYEQYF
J: TRBJ2-2; V: TRBV7-8; length: 13; size: -; D: TRBD1; DNA: TGTGCCACCTTAGGACAGGGCACCGGGGAGCTGTTTTTT; CDR3: CATLGQGTGELFF
J: TRBJ2-7; V: TRBV3-1/TRBV3-2; length: 16; size: few; D: TRBD1; DNA: TGTGCCAGCAGCCCGCTGGGACAGCCATTAGGCTACGAGCAGTACTTC; CDR3: CASSPLGQPLGYEQYF
J: TRBJ2-5; V: TRBV14; length: 17; size: -; D: TRBD2; DNA: TGTGCCAGCAGCCAACTCGGGACTAGCGGAGCGCGGGGGTCCCAGTACTTC; CDR3: CASSQLGTSGARGSQYF
J: TRBJ1-5; V: TRBV18; length: 16; size: -; D: TRBD1; DNA: TGTGCCAGCTCAAAAACCCGGGACAGACTCAATCAGCCCCAGCATTTT; CDR3: CASSKTRDRLNQPQHF
J: TRBJ2-5; V: TRBV28; length: 13; size: -; D: TRBD2; DNA: TGTGCCACCTCTATAGGACTAGAAGAGACCCAGTACTTC; CDR3: CATSIGLEETQYF
J: TRBJ2-3; V: TRBV19; length: 19; size: -; D: TRBD1; DNA: TGTGCCAGTAGTATAGATCATCTCATCGGGACAGGGGTAACAGATACGCAGTATTTT; CDR3: CASSIDHLIGTGVTDTQYF
J: TRBJ2-5; V: TRBV3-1/TRBV3-2; length: 15; size: -; D: -; DNA: TGTGCCAGCAGCCCGCCAGGACTCGATTTTAGGACCCAGTACTTC; CDR3: CASSPPGLDFRTQYF
J: TRBJ1-1; V: TRBV5-6; length: 17; size: -; D: -; DNA: TGTGCCAGCAAGGATACCCGGGGCAGGGGCTCGAACACTGAAGCTTTCTTT; CDR3: CASKDTRGRGSNTEAFF
J: TRBJ1-1; V: TRBV9; length: 15; size: -; D: -; DNA: TGTGCCAGCAGCGTCGGTCCGGGGTTGAACACTGAAGCTTTCTTT; CDR3: CASSVGPGLNTEAFF
J: TRBJ2-7; V: TRBV5-1; length: 15; size: -; D: -; DNA: TGCGCCAGCAGCTTGGATGGGGCGGCCGGTGACGAGCAGTACTTC; CDR3: CASSLDGAAGDEQYF
J: TRBJ2-5; V: TRBV21-1; length: 22; size: -; D: -; DNA: TGTGCCAGCAGCAAAGGTGAGTTACCAGCGGGGGGGCCTCCTTTAATCCAAGAGACCCAGTACTTC; CDR3: CASSKGELPAGGPPLIQETQYF
J: TRBJ2-3; V: TRBV19; length: 14; size: -; D: TRBD1; DNA: TGTGCCAGTAGTACCCCCGGGACAGGGAGTACGCAGTATTTT; CDR3: CASSTPGTGSTQYF
J: TRBJ2-7; V: TRBV5-4; length: 13; size: -; D: -; DNA: TGTGCCAGCAGCTTGCAGGGTGGCGACGAGCAGTACTTC; CDR3: CASSLQGGDEQYF
J: TRBJ2-7; V: TRBV5-1; length: 14; size: -; D: TRBD1; DNA: TGCGCCAGCAGCTTGCTTCAGGGGGCTTACGAGCAGTACTTC; CDR3: CASSLLQGAYEQYF
J: TRBJ1-1; V: TRBV2; length: 11; size: -; D: -; DNA: TGTGCCAGCAGATACCAGGCTGAAGCTTTCTTT; CDR3: CASRYQAEAFF
J: TRBJ2-2; V: TRBV9; length: 15; size: -; D: TRBD2; DNA: TGTGCCAGCAGCGTCGGGGGACTAGGCGCCGGGGAGCTGTTTTTT; CDR3: CASSVGGLGAGELFF
J: TRBJ2-7; V: TRBV29-1; length: 14; size: -; D: TRBD1; DNA: TGCAGCGTTGGGGACAGGGACCTCTCCTACGAGCAGTACTTC; CDR3: CSVGDRDLSYEQYF
J: TRBJ2-5; V: TRBV9; length: 16; size: -; D: TRBD2; DNA: TGTGCCAGCAGCGTAGGGGGACTAGCGGGGGTCGAGACCCAGTACTTC; CDR3: CASSVGGLAGVETQYF
J: TRBJ2-3; V: TRBV2; length: 12; size: -; D: -; DNA: TGTGCCAGCAGTGTTCGGGGAGATACGCAGTATTTT; CDR3: CASSVRGDTQYF
J: TRBJ2-1; V: TRBV11-1; length: 14; size: -; D: TRBD2; DNA: TGTGCCAGCAGCCCGCGGGGGGCCTACAATGAGCAGTTCTTC; CDR3: CASSPRGAYNEQFF
J: TRBJ2-2; V: TRBV10-3; length: 15; size: many; D: TRBD1; DNA: TGTGCCATCAGTCCCGGACAGGGCGGCACCGGGGAGCTGTTTTTT; CDR3: CAISPGQGGTGELFF
J: TRBJ1-3; V: TRBV9; length: 15; size: once; D: -; DNA: TGTGCCAGCAGCGTAAGCGTCCTCTCTGGAAACACCATATATTTT; CDR3: CASSVSVLSGNTIYF
J: TRBJ2-5; V: TRBV1; length: 17; size: -; D: -; DNA: TGCACCAGCAGCCAAGTTAGCGGGGAGGGGTGCGTGGAGACCCAGTACTTC; CDR3: CTSSQVSGEGCVETQYF
J: TRBJ2-7; V: TRBV14; length: 12; size: -; D: TRBD2; DNA: TGTGCCAGCAGCCCGCTAGCGGACGAGCAGTACTTC; CDR3: CASSPLADEQYF
J: TRBJ2-2; V: TRBV5-5; length: 15; size: -; D: -; DNA: TGTGCCAGCAGCTTTTTGGAGGGTCACACCGGGGAGCTGTTTTTT; CDR3: CASSFLEGHTGELFF
J: TRBJ2-3; V: TRBV29-1; length: 13; size: few; D: -; DNA: TGCAGCGTTGTTCACTCGAGCACAGATACGCAGTATTTT; CDR3: CSVVHSSTDTQYF
J: TRBJ2-1; V: TRBV12-5; length: 16; size: -; D: TRBD1; DNA: TGTGCTAGTGCCTCCCCGGGACAGGGGCCCTACAATGAGCAGTTCTTC; CDR3: CASASPGQGPYNEQFF
J: TRBJ1-4; V: TRBV7-8; length: 17; size: -; D: -; DNA: TGTGCCAGCAGCTTAGGAGACAACCCCATTACTAATGAAAAACTGTTTTTT; CDR3: CASSLGDNPITNEKLFF
J: TRBJ2-3; V: TRBV5-1; length: 15; size: -; D: TRBD1; DNA: TGCGCCAGCAGGGGGGCCAGGGGGTACACAGATACGCAGTATTTT; CDR3: CASRGARGYTDTQYF